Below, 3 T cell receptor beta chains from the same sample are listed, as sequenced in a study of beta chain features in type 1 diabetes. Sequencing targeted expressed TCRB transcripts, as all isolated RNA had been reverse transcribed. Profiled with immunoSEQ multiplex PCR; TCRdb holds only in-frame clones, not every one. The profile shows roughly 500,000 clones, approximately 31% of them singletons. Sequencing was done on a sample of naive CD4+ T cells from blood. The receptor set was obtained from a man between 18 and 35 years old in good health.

CDR3 nucleotides: TGCGCCACCCGCTCCGGGACGCTCGGGTCAAATGAGCAGTTCTTC. It encodes CATRSGTLGSNEQFF. This chain uses TRBV5-1 with TRBJ2-1, with D perhaps matching TRBD1 or TRBD2 (5 bases each). This CDR3 has 15 amino acids. The V and J ends lost 9 bases and 7 bases respectively, with 23 bases between them. Germline CDR1 is SGHRS and CDR2 is YFSETQ.

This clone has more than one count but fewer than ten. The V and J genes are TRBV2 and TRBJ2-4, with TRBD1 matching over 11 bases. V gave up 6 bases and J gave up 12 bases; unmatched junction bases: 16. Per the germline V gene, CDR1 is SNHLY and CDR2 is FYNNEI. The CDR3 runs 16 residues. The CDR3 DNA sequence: TGTGCCAGCAGGACGGCAACGGGGACAGGGGGTAGGGCTCAGTACTTC. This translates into CASRTATGTGGRAQYF.

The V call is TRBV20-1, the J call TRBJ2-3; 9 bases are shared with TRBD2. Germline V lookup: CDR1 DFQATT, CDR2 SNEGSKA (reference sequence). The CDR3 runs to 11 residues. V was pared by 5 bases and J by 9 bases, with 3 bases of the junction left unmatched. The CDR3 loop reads CSAETSGTQYF. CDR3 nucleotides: TGCAGTGCTGAGACTAGCGGCACGCAGTATTTT.